This T cell receptor (beta chain) emerged from a study of blood T cell repertoires in COVID-19. Study in general: From T cells, B-cell-depleted T cells, or PBMCs came the material, which was cDNA or gDNA.

The germline V gene encodes CDR1 SGHNT and CDR2 YYREEE (reference sequence). V dropped 1 base and J dropped 6; count of bases not matched to a gene: 7. The CDR3 has 15 amino acids. Ages ranged from roughly 18 to 95 years, with residence in 24 US areas. Assignment of participants to cohorts was predicated upon participant-reported clinical history. Sequenced by immunoSEQ multiplex PCR; TCRdb stores in-frame clones only, minus some. The profile covers fewer than 200,000 clones, with around 83% appearing a single time and 3.6% taken by the ten largest. The source of this sequence is a woman aged 45 to 65 in a cohort exposed to, infected with or recovered from COVID-19 (not recorded which). The chain employs TRBV5-4 and TRBJ2-7; TRBD2 aligns across 10 bases. Sequenced: PBMCs or T cells enriched from blood (not recorded which). CDR3 in DNA: TGTGCCAGCAGCTTGCCGGGGCTAGCGGGAGTCGAGCAGTACTTC. Translated: CASSLPGLAGVEQYF.